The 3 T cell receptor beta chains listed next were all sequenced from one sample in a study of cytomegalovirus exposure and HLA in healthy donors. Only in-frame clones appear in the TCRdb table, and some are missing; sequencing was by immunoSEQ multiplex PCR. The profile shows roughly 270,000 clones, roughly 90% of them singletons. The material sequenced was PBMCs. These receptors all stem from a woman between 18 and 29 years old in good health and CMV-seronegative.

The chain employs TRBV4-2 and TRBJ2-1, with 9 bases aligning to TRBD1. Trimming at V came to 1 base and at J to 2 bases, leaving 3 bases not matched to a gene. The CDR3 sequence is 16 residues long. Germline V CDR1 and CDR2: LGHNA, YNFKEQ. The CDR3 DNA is TGTGCCAGCAGCCAAGCCGGGACAGGGCCCTACAATGAGCAGTTCTTC. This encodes CASSQAGTGPYNEQFF.

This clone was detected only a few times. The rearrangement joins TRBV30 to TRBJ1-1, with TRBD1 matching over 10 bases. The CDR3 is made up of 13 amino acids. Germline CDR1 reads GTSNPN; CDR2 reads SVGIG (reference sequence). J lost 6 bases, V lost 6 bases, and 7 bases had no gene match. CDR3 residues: CACKRQGAAEAFF. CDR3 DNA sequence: TGTGCCTGCAAAAGACAGGGGGCGGCTGAAGCTTTCTTT.

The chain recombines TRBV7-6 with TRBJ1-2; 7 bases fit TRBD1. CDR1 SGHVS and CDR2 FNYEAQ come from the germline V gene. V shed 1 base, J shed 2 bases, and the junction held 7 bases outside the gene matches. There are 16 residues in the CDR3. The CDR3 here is CASSLGAGQINYGYTF. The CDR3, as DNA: TGTGCCAGCAGCTTAGGGGCGGGACAGATAAACTATGGCTACACCTTC.